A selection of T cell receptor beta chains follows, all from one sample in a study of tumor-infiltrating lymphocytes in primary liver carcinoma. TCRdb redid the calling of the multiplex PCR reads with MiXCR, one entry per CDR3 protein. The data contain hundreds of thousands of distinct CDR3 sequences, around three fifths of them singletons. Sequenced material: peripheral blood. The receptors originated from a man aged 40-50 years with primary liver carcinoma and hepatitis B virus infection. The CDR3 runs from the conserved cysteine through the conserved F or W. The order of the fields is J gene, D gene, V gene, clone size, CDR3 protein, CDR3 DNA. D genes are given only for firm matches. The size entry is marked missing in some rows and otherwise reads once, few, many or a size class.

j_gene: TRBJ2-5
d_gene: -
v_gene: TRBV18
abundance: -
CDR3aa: CVSSPKETQYF
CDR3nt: TGTGTCAGCTCGCCGAAAGAGACCCAGTACTTC

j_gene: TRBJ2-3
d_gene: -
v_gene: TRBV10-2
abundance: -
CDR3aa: CASTPSFSTDTQYF
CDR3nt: TGCGCCAGCACACCCAGTTTCAGCACAGATACGCAGTATTTT

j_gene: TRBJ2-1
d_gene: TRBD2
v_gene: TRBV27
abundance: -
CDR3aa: CASTAGTSGSLRSYNEQFF
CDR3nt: TGTGCCAGCACCGCTGGGACTAGCGGGAGCCTGAGGTCCTACAATGAGCAGTTCTTC

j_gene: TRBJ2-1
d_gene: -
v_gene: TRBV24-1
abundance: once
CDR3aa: CVTSDFPYEQFF
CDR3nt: TGTGTCACCAGTGATTTCCCTTATGAGCAGTTCTTT

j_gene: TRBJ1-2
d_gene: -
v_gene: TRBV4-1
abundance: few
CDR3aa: CASSQVGDPYGYTF
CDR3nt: TGCGCCAGCAGCCAAGTAGGGGACCCCTATGGCTACACCTTC

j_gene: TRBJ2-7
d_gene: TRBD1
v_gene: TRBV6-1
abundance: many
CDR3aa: CASSEHQTGGRPYEQYF
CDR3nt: TGTGCCAGCAGTGAACATCAGACAGGGGGGCGACCCTACGAGCAGTACTTC

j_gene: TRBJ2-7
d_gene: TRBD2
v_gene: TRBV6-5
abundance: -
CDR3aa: CASTSSGGIHEQYF
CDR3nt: TGTGCCAGCACTAGCTCGGGGGGTATCCACGAGCAGTACTTC

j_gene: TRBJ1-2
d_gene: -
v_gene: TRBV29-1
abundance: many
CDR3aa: CSVARGKGYTF
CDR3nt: TGCAGCGTTGCCCGGGGTAAAGGCTACACCTTC

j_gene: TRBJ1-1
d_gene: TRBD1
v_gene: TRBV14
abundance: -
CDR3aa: CASSQDRIAEAFF
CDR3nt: TGTGCCAGCAGCCAGGACAGGATCGCTGAAGCTTTCTTT

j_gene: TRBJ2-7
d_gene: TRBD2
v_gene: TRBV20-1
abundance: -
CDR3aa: CSARDPRTSGYEQYF
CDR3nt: TGCAGTGCTAGAGATCCTCGGACTAGCGGCTACGAGCAGTACTTC

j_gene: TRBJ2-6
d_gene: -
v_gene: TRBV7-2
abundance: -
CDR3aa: CASRGVKVGTSGANVLTF
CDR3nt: TGTGCCAGCAGGGGTGTTAAGGTGGGGACCTCTGGGGCCAACGTCCTGACTTTC

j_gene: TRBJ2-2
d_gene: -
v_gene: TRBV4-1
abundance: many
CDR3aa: CASSQTLELFF
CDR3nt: TGCGCCAGCAGCCAAACCCTGGAGCTGTTTTTT

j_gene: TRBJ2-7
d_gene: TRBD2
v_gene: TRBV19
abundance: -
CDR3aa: CASSTGLAGVEQYF
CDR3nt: TGTGCCAGTAGTACGGGACTAGCGGGAGTTGAGCAGTACTTC

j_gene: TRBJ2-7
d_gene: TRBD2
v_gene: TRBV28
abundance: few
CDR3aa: CASSLSSSGSTYEQYF
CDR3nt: TGTGCCAGCAGTTTATCTTCCAGCGGGAGTACCTACGAGCAGTACTTC

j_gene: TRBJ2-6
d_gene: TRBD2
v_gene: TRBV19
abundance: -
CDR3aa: CASSPGGTSLAGANVLTF
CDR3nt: TGTGCCAGTAGCCCTGGGGGGACTAGCCTCGCCGGGGCCAACGTCCTGACTTTC

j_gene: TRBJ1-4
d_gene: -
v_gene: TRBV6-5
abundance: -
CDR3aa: CVSSYDRGRERLFF
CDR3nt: TGTGTCAGCAGTTACGACAGAGGGAGGGAAAGACTGTTTTTT

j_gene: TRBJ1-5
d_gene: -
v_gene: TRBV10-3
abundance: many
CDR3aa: CAIVRQEGQPQHF
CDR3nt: TGTGCCATCGTTCGGCAGGAAGGGCAGCCCCAGCATTTT

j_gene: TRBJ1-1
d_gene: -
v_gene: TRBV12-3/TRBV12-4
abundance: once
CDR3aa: CATGPGGGLDTEAFF
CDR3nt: TGTGCCACCGGTCCGGGGGGCGGCTTGGACACTGAAGCTTTCTTT

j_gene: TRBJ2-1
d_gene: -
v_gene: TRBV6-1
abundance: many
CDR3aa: CASRRGGSTGYNEQFF
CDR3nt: TGTGCCAGCAGGAGAGGGGGGAGTACGGGCTACAATGAGCAGTTCTTC

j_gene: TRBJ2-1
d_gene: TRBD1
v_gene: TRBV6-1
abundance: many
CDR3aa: CASSEAWTGRNEQFF
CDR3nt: TGTGCCAGCAGTGAAGCCTGGACAGGCCGCAATGAGCAGTTCTTC

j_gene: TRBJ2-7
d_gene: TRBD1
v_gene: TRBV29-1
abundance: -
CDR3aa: CSVGIQGYEWYF
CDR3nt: TGCAGTGTTGGGATACAGGGGTACGAGTGGTACTTC

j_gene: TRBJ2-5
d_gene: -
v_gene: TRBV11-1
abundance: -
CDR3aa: CASCLAKLRTKTYEETQYF
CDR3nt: TGTGCCAGCTGCTTAGCGAAGCTACGGACAAAAACCTACGAAGAGACCCAGTACTTC

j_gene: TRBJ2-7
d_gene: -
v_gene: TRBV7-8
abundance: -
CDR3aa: CASRWDFYEQYF
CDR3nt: TGTGCCAGCAGGTGGGACTTCTACGAGCAGTACTTC

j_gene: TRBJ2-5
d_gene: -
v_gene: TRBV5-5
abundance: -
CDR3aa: CASCLCPRETQYF
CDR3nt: TGTGCCAGCTGCTTGTGCCCCCGAGAGACCCAGTACTTC

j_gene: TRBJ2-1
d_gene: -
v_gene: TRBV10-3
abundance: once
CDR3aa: CAIRCDSNNEQFF
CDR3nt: TGTGCCATTAGGTGTGACTCCAACAATGAGCAGTTCTTC

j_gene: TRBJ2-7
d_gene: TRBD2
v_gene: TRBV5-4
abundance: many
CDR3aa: CASSFLAGPEQYF
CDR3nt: TGTGCCAGCAGCTTTCTAGCGGGACCCGAGCAGTACTTC

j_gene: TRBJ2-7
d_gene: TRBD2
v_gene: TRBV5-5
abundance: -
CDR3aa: CASSPGLAGLYGQYF
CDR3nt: TGTGCCAGCAGCCCCGGACTAGCGGGACTCTACGGGCAGTACTTC

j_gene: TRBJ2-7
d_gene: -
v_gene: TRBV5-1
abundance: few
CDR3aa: CASSLGIQGGEQYF
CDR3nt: TGCGCCAGCAGCTTGGGGATACAGGGAGGCGAGCAGTACTTC

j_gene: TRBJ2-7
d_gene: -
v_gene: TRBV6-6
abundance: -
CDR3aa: CAGSGRVLDEQYF
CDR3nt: TGTGCCGGCAGCGGCAGGGTCCTGGACGAGCAGTACTTC

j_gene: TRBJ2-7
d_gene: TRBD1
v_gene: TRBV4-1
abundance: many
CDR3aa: CASSQDPRTGYHEQYF
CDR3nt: TGCGCCAGCAGCCAAGATCCCCGGACAGGGTACCACGAGCAGTACTTC

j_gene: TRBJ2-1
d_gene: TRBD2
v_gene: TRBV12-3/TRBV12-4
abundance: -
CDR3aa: CASSFGRLADNEQFF
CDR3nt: TGCGCCAGCAGTTTTGGACGGCTAGCGGACAATGAGCAGTTCTTC

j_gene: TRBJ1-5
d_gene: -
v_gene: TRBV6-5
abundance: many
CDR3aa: CASTSSRGPHNQPQHF
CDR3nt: TGTGCCAGCACCAGTAGTCGGGGTCCGCACAATCAGCCCCAGCATTTT

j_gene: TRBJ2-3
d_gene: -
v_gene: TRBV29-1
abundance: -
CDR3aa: CSIEDPSRSTDTQYF
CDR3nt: TGCAGCATTGAAGATCCCTCCCGGAGTACAGATACGCAGTATTTT

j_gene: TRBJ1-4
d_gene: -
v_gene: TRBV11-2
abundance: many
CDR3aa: CASSLGFGGRNEKLFF
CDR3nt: TGTGCCAGCAGCTTAGGATTCGGGGGGCGGAATGAAAAACTGTTTTTT

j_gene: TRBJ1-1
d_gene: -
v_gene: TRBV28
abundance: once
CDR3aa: CASRSPSGPLNTEAFF
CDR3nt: TGTGCCAGCAGATCCCCCAGCGGGCCCTTGAACACTGAAGCTTTCTTT

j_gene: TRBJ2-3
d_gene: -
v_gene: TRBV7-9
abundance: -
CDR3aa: CASSICDSTDTQYF
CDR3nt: TGTGCCAGCAGCATCTGCGACAGCACAGATACGCAGTATTTT

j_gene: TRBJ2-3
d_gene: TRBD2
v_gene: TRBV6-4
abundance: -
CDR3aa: CANSDLTSGCTDTQYF
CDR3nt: TGTGCCAACAGTGACTTAACTAGCGGCTGCACAGATACGCAGTATTTT

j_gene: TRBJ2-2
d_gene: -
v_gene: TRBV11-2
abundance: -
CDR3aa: CASSSRTRLTTGELFF
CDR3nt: TGTGCTAGCAGCTCCCGGACACGATTAACGACCGGGGAGCTGTTTTTT

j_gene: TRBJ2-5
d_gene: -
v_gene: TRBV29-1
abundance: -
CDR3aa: CRAAGAGETQYF
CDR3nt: TGCAGAGCTGCAGGGGCAGGAGAGACCCAGTACTTC

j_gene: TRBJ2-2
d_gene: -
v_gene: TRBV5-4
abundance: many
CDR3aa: CASSLLPGELFF
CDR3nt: TGTGCCAGCAGCCTCCTGCCTGGGGAGCTGTTTTTT

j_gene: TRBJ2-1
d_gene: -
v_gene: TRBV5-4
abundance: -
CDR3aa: CASSFPSSSYKEQFF
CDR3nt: TGTGCCAGCAGCTTTCCCAGTAGCTCCTACAAAGAGCAGTTCTTC

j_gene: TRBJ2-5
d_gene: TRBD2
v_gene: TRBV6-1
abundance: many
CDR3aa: CASSEVISGRQETQYF
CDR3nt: TGTGCCAGCAGTGAAGTGATTAGCGGGAGACAAGAGACCCAGTACTTC

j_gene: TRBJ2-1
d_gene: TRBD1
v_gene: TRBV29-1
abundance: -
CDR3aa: CSAVGGPISYSEHFF
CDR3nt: TGCAGCGCCGTAGGGGGCCCCATCTCCTACAGTGAGCACTTCTTC

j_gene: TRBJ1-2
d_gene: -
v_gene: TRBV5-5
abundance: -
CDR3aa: CASSLLGGGDYTF
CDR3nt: TGTGCCAGCAGCTTGCTGGGGGGGGGTGACTACACCTTC

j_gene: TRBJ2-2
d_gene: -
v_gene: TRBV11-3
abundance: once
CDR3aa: CACSSHGRATGELFF
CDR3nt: TGTGCCTGCAGCTCCCATGGCAGGGCCACCGGGGAGCTGTTTTTT

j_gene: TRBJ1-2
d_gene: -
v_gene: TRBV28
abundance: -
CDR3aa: CASLSTVPYGYTF
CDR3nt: TGTGCCAGCCTCTCGACAGTCCCCTATGGCTACACCTTC

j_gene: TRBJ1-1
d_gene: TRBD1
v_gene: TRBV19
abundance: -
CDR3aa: CASSIILGDRNTEAFF
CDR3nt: TGTGCCAGTAGTATTATCTTGGGGGACAGAAACACTGAAGCTTTCTTT

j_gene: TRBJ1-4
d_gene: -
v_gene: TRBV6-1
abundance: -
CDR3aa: CASRKGGTNEKLFF
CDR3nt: TGTGCCAGCAGGAAAGGGGGAACTAATGAAAAACTGTTTTTT

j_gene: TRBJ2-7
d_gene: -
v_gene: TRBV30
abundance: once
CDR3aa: CASKDGSYEQYF
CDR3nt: TGTGCCTCGAAAGACGGCTCCTACGAGCAGTACTTC

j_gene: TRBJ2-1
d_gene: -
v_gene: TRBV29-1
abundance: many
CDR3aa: CSVEEARARIYNEQFF
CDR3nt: TGCAGCGTTGAAGAGGCCAGGGCGCGTATCTACAATGAGCAGTTCTTC

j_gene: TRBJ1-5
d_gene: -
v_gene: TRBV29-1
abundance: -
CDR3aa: CSVGGAGQLQHF
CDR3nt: TGCAGCGTGGGCGGGGCGGGGCAGCTCCAGCATTTT

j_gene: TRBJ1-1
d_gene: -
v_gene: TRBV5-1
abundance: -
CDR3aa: CVSSSAGTAINTEAFF
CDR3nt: TGCGTCAGCAGCTCGGCCGGGACGGCAATAAACACTGAAGCTTTCTTT

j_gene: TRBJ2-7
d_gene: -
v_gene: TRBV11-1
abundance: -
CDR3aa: CASGGDSGYEQYF
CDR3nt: TGTGCCAGCGGCGGCGACAGTGGTTATGAGCAGTACTTC

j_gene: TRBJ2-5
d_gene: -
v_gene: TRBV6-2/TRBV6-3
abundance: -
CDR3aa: CASSYAPQEAQYF
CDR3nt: TGTGCCAGTAGTTATGCACCGCAGGAGGCCCAGTACTTC

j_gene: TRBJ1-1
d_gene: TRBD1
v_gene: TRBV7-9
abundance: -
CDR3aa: CASSGGQGETEAFF
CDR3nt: TGTGCCAGCAGCGGTGGACAGGGTGAAACTGAAGCTTTCTTT

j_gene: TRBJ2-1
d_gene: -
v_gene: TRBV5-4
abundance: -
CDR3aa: CASSSRVGEQFF
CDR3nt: TGTGCCAGCAGCTCGAGGGTCGGGGAGCAGTTCTTC

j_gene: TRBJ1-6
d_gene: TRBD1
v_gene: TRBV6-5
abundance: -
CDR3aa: CASSRRTGYYNSPLLF
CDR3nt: TGCGCCAGCAGTCGCAGGACAGGTTACTATAATTCACCCCTCCTCTTT

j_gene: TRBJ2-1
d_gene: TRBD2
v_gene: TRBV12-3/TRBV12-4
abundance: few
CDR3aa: CASSSLEREGPYGQFF
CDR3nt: TGTGCCAGCAGTTCGCTAGAGCGGGAGGGCCCATATGGGCAGTTCTTC